This T cell receptor beta chain was identified in a study of control samples from healthy donors and cancer patients. TCRdb's table, derived via immunoSEQ multiplex PCR, lists solely in-frame clones and lacks some. The profile shows roughly 140,000 clones, more than 85% of them singletons. V lost 2 bases and J 0 bases, leaving 13 bases between the germline ends. The CDR3 consists of 16 residues. Looked up from germline, CDR1 is MRHNA and CDR2 is SNTAGT. Specimen: blood. This TCR was recovered from a man aged 45-65 years in good health. V and J are TRBV6-4 and TRBJ1-1; D is unresolved. For the CDR3, the DNA is TGTGCCAGCAGTGACAATAAGGCGGTCATGAACACTGAAGCTTTCTTT. Translated: CASSDNKAVMNTEAFF.